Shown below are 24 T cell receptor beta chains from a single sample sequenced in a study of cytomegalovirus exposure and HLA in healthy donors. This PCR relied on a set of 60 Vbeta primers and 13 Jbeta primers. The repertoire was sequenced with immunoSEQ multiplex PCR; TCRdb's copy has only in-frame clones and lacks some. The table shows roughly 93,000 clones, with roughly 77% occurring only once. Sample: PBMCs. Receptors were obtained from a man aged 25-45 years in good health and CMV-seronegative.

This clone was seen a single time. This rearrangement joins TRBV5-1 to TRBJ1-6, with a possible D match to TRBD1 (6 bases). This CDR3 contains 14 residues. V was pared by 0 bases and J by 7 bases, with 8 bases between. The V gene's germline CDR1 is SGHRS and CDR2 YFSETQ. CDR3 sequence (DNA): TGCGCCAGCAGCTTGGAACAGGGAAATTCACCCCTCCACTTT. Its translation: CASSLEQGNSPLHF.

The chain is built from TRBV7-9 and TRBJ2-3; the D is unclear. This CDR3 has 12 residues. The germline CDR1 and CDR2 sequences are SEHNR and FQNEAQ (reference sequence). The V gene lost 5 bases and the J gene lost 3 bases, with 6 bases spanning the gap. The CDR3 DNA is TGTGCCAGCAGCCACGGGACAGATACGCAGTATTTT. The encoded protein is CASSHGTDTQYF.

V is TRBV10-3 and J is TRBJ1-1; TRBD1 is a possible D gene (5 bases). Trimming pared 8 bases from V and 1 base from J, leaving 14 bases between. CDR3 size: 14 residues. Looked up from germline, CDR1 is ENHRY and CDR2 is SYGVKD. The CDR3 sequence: CAIRTTGGNTEAFF. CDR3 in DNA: TGTGCCATCCGGACCACAGGCGGGAACACTGAAGCTTTCTTT.

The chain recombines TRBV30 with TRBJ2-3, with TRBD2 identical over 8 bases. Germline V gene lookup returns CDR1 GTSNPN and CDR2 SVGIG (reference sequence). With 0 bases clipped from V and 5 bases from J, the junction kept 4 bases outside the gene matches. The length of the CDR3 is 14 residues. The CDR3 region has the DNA TGTGCCTGGAGTGTACGGGGGGGCCTAGATACGCAGTATTTT. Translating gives CAWSVRGGLDTQYF.

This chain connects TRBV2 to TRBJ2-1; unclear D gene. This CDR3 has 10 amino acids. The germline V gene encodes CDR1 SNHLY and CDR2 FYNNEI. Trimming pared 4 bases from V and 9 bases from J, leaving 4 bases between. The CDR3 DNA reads TGTGCCAGCAGTGGGCTTGAGCAGTTCTTC. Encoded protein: CASSGLEQFF.

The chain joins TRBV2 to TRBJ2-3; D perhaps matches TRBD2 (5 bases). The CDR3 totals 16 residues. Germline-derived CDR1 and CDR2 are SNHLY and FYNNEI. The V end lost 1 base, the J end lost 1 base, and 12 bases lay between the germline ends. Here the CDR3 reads CASSEVGLGGTDTQYF. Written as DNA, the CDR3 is TGTGCCAGCAGTGAAGTTGGGCTCGGGGGCACAGATACGCAGTATTTT.

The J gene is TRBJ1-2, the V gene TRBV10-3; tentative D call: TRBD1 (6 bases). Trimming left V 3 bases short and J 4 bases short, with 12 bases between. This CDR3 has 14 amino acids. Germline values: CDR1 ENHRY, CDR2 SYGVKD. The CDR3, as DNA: TGTGCCATCAGTGATTCAGGACAGATCTATGGCTACACCTTC. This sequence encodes CAISDSGQIYGYTF.

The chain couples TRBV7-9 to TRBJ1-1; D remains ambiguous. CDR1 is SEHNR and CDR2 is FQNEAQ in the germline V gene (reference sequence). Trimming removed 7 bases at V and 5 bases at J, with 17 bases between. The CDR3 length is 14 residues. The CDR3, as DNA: TGTGCCAGCACCCGGGGTCATGGACTTACTGAAGCTTTCTTT. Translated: CASTRGHGLTEAFF.

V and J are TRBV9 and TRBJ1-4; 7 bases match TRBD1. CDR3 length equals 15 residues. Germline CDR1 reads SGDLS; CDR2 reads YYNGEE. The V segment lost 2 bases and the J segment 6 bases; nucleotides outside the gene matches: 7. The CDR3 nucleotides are TGTGCCAGCAGCGTGACGGCCCAGGGGGATGAAAAACTGTTTTTT. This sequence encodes CASSVTAQGDEKLFF.

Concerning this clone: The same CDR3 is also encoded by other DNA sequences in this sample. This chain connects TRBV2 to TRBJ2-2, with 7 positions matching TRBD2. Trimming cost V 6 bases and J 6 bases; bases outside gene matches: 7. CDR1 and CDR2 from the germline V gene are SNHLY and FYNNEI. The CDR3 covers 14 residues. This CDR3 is CASRPGLAAGELFF. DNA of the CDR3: TGTGCCAGCAGGCCGGGCCTAGCGGCCGGGGAGCTGTTTTTT.

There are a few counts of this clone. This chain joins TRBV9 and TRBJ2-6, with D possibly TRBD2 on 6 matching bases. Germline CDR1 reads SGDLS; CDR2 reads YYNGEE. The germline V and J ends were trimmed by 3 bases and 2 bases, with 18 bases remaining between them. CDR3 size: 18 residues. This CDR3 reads CASSASLKGEAGANVLTF. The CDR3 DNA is TGTGCCAGCAGCGCCTCCCTAAAAGGGGAGGCTGGGGCCAACGTCCTGACTTTC.

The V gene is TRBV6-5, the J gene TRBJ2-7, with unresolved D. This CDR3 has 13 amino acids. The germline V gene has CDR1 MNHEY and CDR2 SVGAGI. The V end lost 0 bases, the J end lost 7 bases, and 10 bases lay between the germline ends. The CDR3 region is CASSYSGRPEQYF. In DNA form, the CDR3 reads TGTGCCAGCAGTTACTCGGGCCGACCGGAGCAGTACTTC.

CDR3: CASSLRQGGSPLHF. CDR3 nucleotides: TGTGCCAGCAGCCTCCGACAGGGAGGTTCACCCCTCCACTTT. This sequence joins TRBV5-4 and TRBJ1-6; 7 positions agree with TRBD1. V lost 4 bases to trimming and J lost 9 bases; unmatched junction nucleotides: 7. This CDR3 spans 14 amino acids. Germline values: CDR1 SGHNT, CDR2 YYREEE (reference sequence).

CDR3 sequence reads: CASSLRIPPDNNEQFF. Written as DNA, the CDR3 is TGTGCCAGCAGCTTGAGGATCCCCCCGGACAATAATGAGCAGTTCTTC. V gene TRBV7-9 combines with J gene TRBJ2-1, with D possibly being TRBD1 (5 bases). V lost 3 bases and J 7 bases, leaving 19 bases between the germline ends. Germline assignment: CDR1 SEHNR and CDR2 FQNEAQ (reference sequence). This CDR3 has 16 residues. Based on the CDR3 plus reference TRBV7-9 and TRBJ2-1, the full variable domain is DTGVSQNPRHKITKRGQNVTFRCDPISEHNRLYWYRQTLGQGPEFLTYFQNEAQLEKSRLLSDRFSAERPKGSFSTLEIQRTEQGDSAMYLCASSLRIPPDNNEQFFGPGTRLTVL.

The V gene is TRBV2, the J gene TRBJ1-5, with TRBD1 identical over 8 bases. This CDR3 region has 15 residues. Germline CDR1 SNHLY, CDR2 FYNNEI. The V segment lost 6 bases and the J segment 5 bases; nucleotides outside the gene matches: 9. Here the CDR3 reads CASRGGQVADQPQHF. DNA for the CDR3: TGTGCCAGCAGGGGGGGACAGGTCGCCGATCAGCCCCAGCATTTT. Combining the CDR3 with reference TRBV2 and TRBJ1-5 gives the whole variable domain EPEVTQTPSHQVTQMGQEVILRCVPISNHLYFYWYRQILGQKVEFLVSFYNNEISEKSEIFDDQFSVERPDGSNFTLKIRSTKLEDSAMYFCASRGGQVADQPQHFGDGTRLSIL.

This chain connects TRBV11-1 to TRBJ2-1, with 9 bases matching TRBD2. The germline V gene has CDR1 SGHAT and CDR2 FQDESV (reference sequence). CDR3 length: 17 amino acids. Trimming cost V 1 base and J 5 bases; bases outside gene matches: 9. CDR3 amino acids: CASSLVGQRGANNEQFF. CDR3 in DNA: TGTGCCAGCAGCTTAGTGGGCCAGCGGGGGGCCAACAATGAGCAGTTCTTC.

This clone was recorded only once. The CDR3 here is CASSLSGREAFF. In DNA form, the CDR3 reads TGTGCCAGCAGTTTATCAGGCAGGGAAGCTTTCTTT. The chain joins TRBV27 to TRBJ1-1; D is ambiguous. Trimming removed 0 bases from V and 8 bases from J, with 7 bases in between. Per the germline V gene, CDR1 is MNHEY and CDR2 is SMNVEV (reference sequence). This CDR3 region has 12 residues.

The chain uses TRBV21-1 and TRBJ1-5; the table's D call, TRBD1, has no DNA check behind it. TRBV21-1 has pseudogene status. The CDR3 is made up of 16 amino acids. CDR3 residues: CASSYKDRGGNQPQHF. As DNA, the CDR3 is TGTGCCAGCAGCTACAAGGACAGGGGTGGCAATCAGCCCCAGCATTTT.

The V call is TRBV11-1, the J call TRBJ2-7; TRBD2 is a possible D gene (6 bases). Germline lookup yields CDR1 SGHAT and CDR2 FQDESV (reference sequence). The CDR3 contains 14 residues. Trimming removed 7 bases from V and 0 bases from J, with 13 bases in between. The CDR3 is CASNDRDSSYEQYF. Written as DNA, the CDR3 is TGTGCCAGCAACGACCGGGACTCCTCCTACGAGCAGTACTTC.

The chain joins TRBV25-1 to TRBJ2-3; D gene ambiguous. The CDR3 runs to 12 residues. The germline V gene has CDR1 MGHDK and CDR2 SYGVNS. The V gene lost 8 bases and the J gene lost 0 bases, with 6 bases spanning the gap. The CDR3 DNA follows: TGTGCCAGCCCAGTGAGCACAGATACGCAGTATTTT. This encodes CASPVSTDTQYF. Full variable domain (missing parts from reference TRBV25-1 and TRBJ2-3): EADIYQTPRYLVIGTGKKITLECSQTMGHDKMYWYQQDPGMELHLIHYSYGVNSTEKGDLSSESTVSRIRTEHFPLTLESARPSHTSQYLCASPVSTDTQYFGPGTRLTVL.

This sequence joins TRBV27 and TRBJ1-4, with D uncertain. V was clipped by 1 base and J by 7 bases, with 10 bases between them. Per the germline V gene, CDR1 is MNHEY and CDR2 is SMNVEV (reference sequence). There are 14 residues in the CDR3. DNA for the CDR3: TGTGCCAGCAGTTTATACAGAGCAGGTGAAAAACTGTTTTTT. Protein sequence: CASSLYRAGEKLFF.

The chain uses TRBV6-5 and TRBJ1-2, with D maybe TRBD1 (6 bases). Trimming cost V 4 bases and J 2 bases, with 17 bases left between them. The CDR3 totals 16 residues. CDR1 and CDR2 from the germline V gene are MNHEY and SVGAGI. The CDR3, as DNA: TGTGCCAGCAGTTTAGGGTTTGGAACAGGGAACTATGGCTACACCTTC. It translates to CASSLGFGTGNYGYTF.

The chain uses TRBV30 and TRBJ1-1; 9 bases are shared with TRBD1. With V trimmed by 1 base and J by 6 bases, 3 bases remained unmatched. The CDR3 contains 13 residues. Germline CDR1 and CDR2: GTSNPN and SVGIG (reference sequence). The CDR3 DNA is TGTGCCTGGAGTGGACAGGGGGGGCCTGAAGCTTTCTTT. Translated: CAWSGQGGPEAFF.

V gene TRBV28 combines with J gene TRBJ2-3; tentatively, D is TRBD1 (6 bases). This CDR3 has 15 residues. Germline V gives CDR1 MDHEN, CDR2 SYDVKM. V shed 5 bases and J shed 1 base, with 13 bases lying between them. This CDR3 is CASSETGTRTDTQYF. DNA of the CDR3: TGTGCCAGCAGTGAGACCGGGACACGCACAGATACGCAGTATTTT.